These 17 T cell receptor beta chains were all obtained from the same sample, sequenced in a study of human T cells and chemical hapten exposure. Each CDR3 protein is one row after TCRdb ran MiXCR on the RACE reads. The table has about 270,000 distinct CDR3 sequences, roughly 7.4% seen once. Described time point: pre-sensitization, week 0. Treatment here: therapeutic diphenylcyclopropenone sensitization with weekly scalp DPC. Here the sequenced sample was whole blood, taken in connection with sensitization to the hapten diphenylcyclopropenone (DPC). Every receptor here comes from a man aged 18 to 30 with alopecia areata. Some clones in this sample may be carry-over from other donors' samples.

This clonotype was seen more than once but under ten times. The gene calls are TRBV7-2 and TRBJ2-3; D is undetermined. CDR1 and CDR2 from the germline V gene are SGHTA and FQGNSA. The CDR3 loop spans 12 amino acids. With 6 bases removed from V and 6 bases from J, the gap between germline ends came to 10 bases. CDR3 residues: CASSTLGDTQYF. For the CDR3, the DNA is TGTGCCAGCAGTACACTGGGGGATACGCAGTATTTT.

This clonotype was observed a few times. This chain connects TRBV5-1 to TRBJ2-1; a possible D gene is TRBD1 (5 bases). The CDR3 is made up of 17 amino acids. V gave up 0 bases and J gave up 0 bases, with 13 bases separating them. Germline lookup yields CDR1 SGHRS and CDR2 YFSETQ. DNA of the CDR3: TGCGCCAGCAGCTTGGCCAACAGGTACAGCTCCTACAATGAGCAGTTCTTC. This sequence encodes CASSLANRYSSYNEQFF.

The chain couples TRBV27 to TRBJ2-1; TRBD1 might be the D (6 bases). Trimming left V 3 bases short and J 8 bases short, with 11 bases between. CDR1 is MNHEY and CDR2 is SMNVEV in the germline V gene (reference sequence). The CDR3 is 13 amino acids. The CDR3 region is CASSFGTLDEQFF. The CDR3 DNA reads TGTGCCAGCAGTTTTGGGACACTGGATGAGCAGTTCTTC.

This rearrangement joins TRBV25-1 to TRBJ2-2; 7 bases line up with TRBD1. V shed 9 bases, J shed 6 bases, and the junction held 7 bases outside the gene matches. The CDR3 has 13 residues. Germline-derived CDR1 and CDR2 are MGHDK and SYGVNS. The CDR3 sequence is CASPGQPAGELFF. In DNA form, the CDR3 reads TGTGCCAGTCCGGGACAGCCCGCCGGGGAGCTGTTTTTT.

This clonotype came up many times. The chain is built from TRBV29-1 and TRBJ2-1, with D unresolved. V was clipped by 4 bases and J by 0 bases, with 13 bases between them. CDR1 and CDR2 from the germline V gene are SQVTM and ANQGSEA. The CDR3 sequence is 15 residues long. DNA for the CDR3: TGCAGCGTTGGTATCGGCCCAAGCTCCTACAATGAGCAGTTCTTC. Encoded protein: CSVGIGPSSYNEQFF.

This clonotype was seen ten or more times. The CDR3 coding sequence is TGTGCCAGCAGTCACGGACGGGCTGACTCTGGAAACACCATATATTTT. Protein product: CASSHGRADSGNTIYF. The chain uses TRBV6-1 and TRBJ1-3; D ambiguous. This CDR3 is 16 amino acids long. Trimming cost V 5 bases and J 0 bases, with 14 bases left between them. Germline CDR1 and CDR2: MNHNS and SASEGT.

The J gene is TRBJ1-1, the V gene TRBV5-1, with a tentative D call TRBD1 (5 bases). V was cut by 4 bases and J by 4 bases, with 14 bases left in between. Germline loops: CDR1 SGHRS, CDR2 YFSETQ. The CDR3 runs to 14 residues. CDR3 region: CASSTPGKGTEAFF. As DNA, the CDR3 is TGCGCCAGCAGCACACCAGGGAAGGGCACTGAAGCTTTCTTT.

This clonotype has just a few counts. At one of its ends the junction is not consistent with the germline gene, which may arise from a read error. The V call is TRBV4-3, the J call TRBJ2-2, with unresolved D. This CDR3 has 14 amino acids. Looked up from germline, CDR1 is LGHNA and CDR2 is YSLEER. The CDR3 DNA is TGCGCCAGCAGCCACTATTGGAACGCCGGGGAGCTGTTTTTT. Residues: CASSHYWNAGELFF.

The V gene is TRBV5-1, the J gene TRBJ2-4; TRBD2 is a possible D gene (5 bases). The CDR3 runs to 15 residues. Germline V gene sequence: CDR1 SGHRS, CDR2 YFSETQ. Trimming took 4 bases from V and 9 from J, leaving 20 bases between them. The CDR3 DNA is TGCGCCAGCAGCGCCGGGCCCCTCGGGGAAACCATTCAGTACTTC. Protein product: CASSAGPLGETIQYF. Drawing the rest from reference TRBV5-1 and TRBJ2-4, the complete variable domain is KAGVTQTPRYLIKTRGQQVTLSCSPISGHRSVSWYQQTPGQGLQFLFEYFSETQRNKGNFPGRFSGRQFSNSRSEMNVSTLELGDSALYLCASSAGPLGETIQYFGAGTRLSVL.

This sequence joins TRBV20-1 and TRBJ1-6; 7 positions agree with TRBD1. The V gene end was trimmed by 5 bases and the J gene end by 14 bases; junction bases not matched to a gene: 12. The CDR3 contains 13 residues. The germline CDR1 and CDR2 sequences are DFQATT and SNEGSKA (reference sequence). The CDR3 DNA follows: TGCAGTGCTGGGGGGACAGATAGGGTCACCCTCCACTTT. Its protein is CSAGGTDRVTLHF.

This chain uses TRBV12-3 or TRBV12-4 with TRBJ2-3; 8 bases are a match to TRBD2. This CDR3 has 16 residues. V gave up 3 bases and J gave up 4 bases; unmatched junction bases: 9. The CDR3 region is CASSFFAGGFADTQYF. In DNA form, the CDR3 reads TGTGCCAGCAGTTTTTTCGCGGGGGGCTTTGCAGATACGCAGTATTTT.

In this sample, this clonotype turned up a few times. In nucleotides, the CDR3 is TGTGCCATCAGTGAGACCGACACCTACAATCAGCCCCAGCATTTT. Translated: CAISETDTYNQPQHF. This chain uses TRBV10-3 with TRBJ1-5; no definite D call. V was pared by 2 bases and J by 3 bases, with 11 bases between. This CDR3 is built from 15 residues. CDR1 and CDR2 (germline): ENHRY, SYGVKD.

This clonotype came up a few times. The chain couples TRBV20-1 to TRBJ1-4; no clear D gene. Trimming pared 6 bases from V and 0 bases from J, leaving 11 bases between. This CDR3 has 14 amino acids. Germline loops: CDR1 DFQATT, CDR2 SNEGSKA (reference sequence). The CDR3 loop is CSAAPHPTNEKLFF. The CDR3 DNA follows: TGCAGTGCCGCGCCCCACCCAACTAATGAAAAACTGTTTTTT.

Comments on this clonotype: Being one base from a much bigger clone, this may be a read error. The V and J genes are TRBV9 and TRBJ2-7; possible D gene TRBD1, 6 bases. V was pared by 4 bases and J by 2 bases, with 16 bases between. CDR1 SGDLS and CDR2 YYNGEE come from the germline V gene. CDR3 length: 15 residues. This CDR3 is CASSPGAGAPYEQYV. The CDR3 coding sequence is TGTGCCAGCAGCCCTGGGGCAGGGGCTCCCTACGAGCAGTACGTC.

The rearrangement uses TRBV15 and TRBJ2-7; no clear D gene. CDR3 length: 13 residues. Trimming cost V 0 bases and J 4 bases, with 7 bases left between them. Germline CDR1 and CDR2: LNHNV and YYDKDF (reference sequence). The CDR3 nucleotides are TGTGCCACCAGCAGAGATCCCAGTTACGAGCAGTACTTC. Protein product: CATSRDPSYEQYF.

This clonotype was picked up many times. The chain couples TRBV29-1 to TRBJ1-1; D remains ambiguous. CDR3 length: 11 residues. The germline gives CDR1 SQVTM, CDR2 ANQGSEA. Trimming took 7 bases from V and 4 from J, leaving 10 bases between them. The DNA of the CDR3 is TGCAGCGCAGACAAAGGCACTGAAGCTTTCTTT. Amino acids: CSADKGTEAFF.

This clonotype appeared many times. J is TRBJ1-1 and V is TRBV7-2, with D possibly TRBD1 on 5 matching bases. The germline CDR1 and CDR2 sequences are SGHTA and FQGNSA. The CDR3 has 13 amino acids. V lost 1 base, J lost 6 bases, and 9 bases lay in between. The CDR3: CASSLGREAEAFF. DNA for the CDR3: TGTGCCAGCAGCTTAGGCAGGGAGGCTGAAGCTTTCTTT.